The T cell receptor beta chain described here comes from a study of T cells in women clearing cervical HPV infection. On this clone: The read ends 3 residues early relative to the CDR3; the germline J gene fills the gap.

CDR3 length: 13 residues. Germline CDR1 SEHNR, CDR2 FQNEAQ (reference sequence). Clones were sequenced by immunoSEQ multiplex PCR, and TCRdb holds only the in-frame ones, with some missing. The sample has around 31,000 clones. The sequence was obtained from a woman between 18 and 75 years old with a cervical HPV16 infection that either progressed to CIN3+ or cleared (not recorded which). This chain uses TRBV7-9 with TRBJ1-2; D is ambiguous. The source material was blood buffy coat. The sequenced CDR3 bases are TGTGCCAGCAGCTCCTCGATATCACACGAC. The encoded protein is CASSSSISHD. Given in full, the CDR3 is CASSSSISHDYTF.